This is a list of T cell receptor beta chains from one sample in a study of T cell changes during pregnancy in multiple sclerosis. Assay used: immunoSEQ multiplex PCR; TCRdb lists only in-frame clones, some missing. The repertoire holds 80,000 to 100,000 clones, with roughly 92% as singletons. This sample comprised peripheral blood, obtained after pregnancy. Every receptor here comes from a female donor with multiple sclerosis, enrolled in a pregnancy study. Both conserved end residues are part of each CDR3. The D gene is left open where the match is weak. Where a row states a size, it is once, few, many or the class of an expanded clone; other rows omit it.

>TRBJ1-3|TRBV29-1|.|16|.
TGCAGCGTTGAAGATCATCAGGGATCCTCTGGAAACACCATATATTTT
CSVEDHQGSSGNTIYF
>TRBJ1-2|TRBV10-1|.|13|.
TGCGCCAGCAGTGAAAGGGGGAACTATGGCTACACCTTC
CASSERGNYGYTF
>TRBJ2-7|TRBV7-2|.|15|TRBD1
TGTGCCAGCAGCTCAGCGACAGGGATTATCTACGAGCAGTACTTC
CASSSATGIIYEQYF
>TRBJ2-7|TRBV10-3|.|14|TRBD2
TGTGCCATAGCCGGGACTAGCGCAACCTACGAGCAGTACTTC
CAIAGTSATYEQYF
>TRBJ1-1|TRBV27|once|16|.
TGTGCCAGCAGGGATGGAGGGAGGGGGGGGAACACTGAAGCTTTCTTT
CASRDGGRGGNTEAFF
>TRBJ2-7|TRBV14|once|17|TRBD1
TGTGCCAGCAGCCACCCTAGCGCCGGGACAGGGGGCTACGAGCAGTACTTC
CASSHPSAGTGGYEQYF
>TRBJ2-1|TRBV19|.|12|.
TGTGCCAGTAGTATAGGCGGGAATGAGCAGTTCTTC
CASSIGGNEQFF
>TRBJ1-1|TRBV6-4|.|15|TRBD1
TGTGCCAGCAGGAGGACAGGGGGCATGAACACTGAAGCTTTCTTT
CASRRTGGMNTEAFF
>TRBJ2-2|TRBV4-1|.|14|.
TGCGCCAGCAGCCCGGTGCAGGGAATCGGGGAGCTGTTTTTT
CASSPVQGIGELFF
>TRBJ1-4|TRBV28|.|14|TRBD1
TGTGCCAGCAGTTCCCGGACAGGGAGGGAAAAACTGTTTTTT
CASSSRTGREKLFF
>TRBJ2-7|TRBV14|.|15|TRBD1
TGTGCCAGCAGCAAAACCGGGACAGGGCTTTACGAGCAGTACTTC
CASSKTGTGLYEQYF
>TRBJ1-1|TRBV9|.|15|TRBD1
TGTGCCAGCACCACGGGACAGGGGCCAGGCACTGAAGCTTTCTTT
CASTTGQGPGTEAFF
>TRBJ2-7|TRBV5-4|.|14|.
TGTGCCAGCAAACAGGACAGCAGCTCCTACGAGCAGTACTTC
CASKQDSSSYEQYF
>TRBJ2-3|TRBV11-2|.|13|.
TGTGCCAGCAGCCCGGGGGTCACAGATACGCAGTATTTT
CASSPGVTDTQYF
>TRBJ2-7|TRBV19|.|13|.
TGTGCCAGTAGTATTGTGCAGGGCTACGAGCAGTACTTC
CASSIVQGYEQYF
>TRBJ1-1|TRBV27|.|13|TRBD1
TGTGCCAGCAGTTTCCGGGACAGGGTGGAGGCTTTCTTT
CASSFRDRVEAFF
>TRBJ1-5|TRBV19|.|13|.
TGTGCCAGTAGTGTCGGGAGCAATCAGCCCCAGCATTTT
CASSVGSNQPQHF
>TRBJ2-7|TRBV7-2|.|16|TRBD2
TGTGCCAGCAGCTTTCGGACTAGCGGGCTATCCTACGAGCAGTACTTC
CASSFRTSGLSYEQYF
>TRBJ2-7|TRBV27|.|15|TRBD1
TGTGCCAGCAGTTTCAGGGACAGGCTTACCTACGAGCAGTACTTC
CASSFRDRLTYEQYF
>TRBJ1-4|TRBV6-1|.|13|.
TGTGCCAGCAAGACAGCCTATAATGAAAAACTGTTTTTT
CASKTAYNEKLFF
>TRBJ2-7|TRBV6-5|.|15|.
TGTGCCAGCAGTTCCCGGTCAGGGTTGGCCTACGAGCAGTACTTC
CASSSRSGLAYEQYF
>TRBJ2-2|TRBV19|.|14|.
TGTGCCAGTAGTATCTTGGCGGGCACCGGGGAGCTGTTTTTT
CASSILAGTGELFF
>TRBJ1-1|TRBV15|once|14|.
TGTGCCACCAGCAGAGGAGGTGTTTCCACTGAAGCTTTCTTT
CATSRGGVSTEAFF
>TRBJ1-5|TRBV7-8|.|14|TRBD1
TGTGCCAGCAGCTGGACAGGGGGGAATCAGCCCCAGCATTTT
CASSWTGGNQPQHF
>TRBJ1-1|TRBV28|once|14|.
TGTGCCAGCAGCCCAGAAAGGTGGCAGGGTGAAGCTTTCTTT
CASSPERWQGEAFF
>TRBJ1-1|TRBV27|.|14|.
TGTGCCAGCAGTTTAAGGCGGGACCCCGGGGAAGCTTTCTTT
CASSLRRDPGEAFF
>TRBJ2-7|TRBV30|.|15|TRBD2
TGTGCCTGGAGACCCCTACTAGCGGGTACCTACGAGCAGTACTTC
CAWRPLLAGTYEQYF
>TRBJ2-7|TRBV4-1|.|15|.
TGCGCCAGCAGCCAAGTAACAGGCCACAACTACGAGCAGTACTTC
CASSQVTGHNYEQYF
>TRBJ2-7|TRBV9|.|16|.
TGTGCCAGCAGCCCAGGGCCGAATATACCCTCCTACGAGCAGTACTTC
CASSPGPNIPSYEQYF
>TRBJ2-7|TRBV13|once|15|TRBD2
TGTGCCAGCAGCCTCACGGGCGGGAGTCCCTACGAGCAGTACTTC
CASSLTGGSPYEQYF
>TRBJ2-7|TRBV28|.|15|TRBD2
TGTGCCAGCAGTTTCTCGCGGGAGGGCCTCTACGAGCAGTACTTC
CASSFSREGLYEQYF
>TRBJ2-5|TRBV28|.|17|.
TGTGCCAGCAGTTTACCTACGGACAGTCTATACCAAGAGACCCAGTACTTC
CASSLPTDSLYQETQYF
>TRBJ2-7|TRBV4-1|.|15|.
TGCGCCAGCAGCCAAGGGCTGGCAGGAGGCTACGAGCAGTACTTC
CASSQGLAGGYEQYF
>TRBJ2-2|TRBV6-7|.|15|TRBD2
TGTGCCAGCTGTCCGCGGGAGGGAAGCACCGGGGAGCTGTTTTTT
CASCPREGSTGELFF
>TRBJ2-3|TRBV7-2|.|15|TRBD2
TGTGCCAGCAGCTACTCACTAGCGGGCACAGATACGCAGTATTTT
CASSYSLAGTDTQYF
>TRBJ1-5|TRBV6-6|.|14|.
TGTGCCAGCAGTTCCGGGTCCGGCAATCAGCCCCAGCATTTT
CASSSGSGNQPQHF
>TRBJ2-1|TRBV7-6|once|13|.
TGTGCCAGCCGTCAGGGTTTTGACAATGAGCAGTTCTTC
CASRQGFDNEQFF
>TRBJ1-2|TRBV30|.|13|.
TGTGCCTGGAGTGGCTTCTCAGGGGATGGCTACACCTTC
CAWSGFSGDGYTF
>TRBJ1-3|TRBV27|.|14|.
TGTGCCAGCAGTTCTGCAGGGGCTGGAAACACCATATATTTT
CASSSAGAGNTIYF
>TRBJ2-7|TRBV19|.|16|TRBD2
TGTGCCAGTAGTGAAGGGGGGCTAGCGGGATTCTACGAGCAGTACTTC
CASSEGGLAGFYEQYF
>TRBJ2-7|TRBV19|.|15|TRBD1
TGTGCCAGTAGCGCCGGGACAGGGGGTGTCTACGAGCAGTACTTC
CASSAGTGGVYEQYF
>TRBJ2-7|TRBV2|.|16|TRBD2
TGTGCCAGCAGTGAAGGGTTTAGCGGGAGGGGCTACGAGCAGTACTTC
CASSEGFSGRGYEQYF
>TRBJ2-2|TRBV6-1|.|13|.
TGTGCCAGCACTCGCGAGAACACCGGGGAGCTGTTTTTT
CASTRENTGELFF
>TRBJ2-1|TRBV5-4|.|15|TRBD1
TGTGCCAGCAGCTCAAACAGGGGTGACTACAATGAGCAGTTCTTC
CASSSNRGDYNEQFF
>TRBJ2-7|TRBV5-4|once|16|TRBD2
TGTGCCAGCAGCTTGAGAGCGGGAGGGCCGGGCTACGAGCAGTACTTC
CASSLRAGGPGYEQYF
>TRBJ2-5|TRBV7-9|once|18|TRBD2
TGTGCCAGCAGCTCCCTAGCGGGAGGGCCCGGGGGAGGGGAGACCCAGTACTTC
CASSSLAGGPGGGETQYF
>TRBJ2-1|TRBV27|.|15|.
TGTGCCAGCGCCAGCTTCCAGGGGACCTACAATGAGCAGTTCTTC
CASASFQGTYNEQFF
>TRBJ1-2|TRBV5-4|.|14|.
TGTGCCAGCAGCGCCAGGGGTCAAGGTCATGGCTACACCTTC
CASSARGQGHGYTF
>TRBJ2-2|TRBV7-3|.|15|TRBD2
TGTGCCAGCAGCTTTAGCGGGAGGAACACCGGGGAGCTGTTTTTT
CASSFSGRNTGELFF
>TRBJ2-3|TRBV9|.|14|TRBD2
TGTGCCAGCAGCGTCGGCGGGAGTTTAAATACGCAGTATTTT
CASSVGGSLNTQYF
>TRBJ2-7|TRBV19|.|14|TRBD1
TGTGCCAGTAGTATAGGTACAGGGGACTACGAGCAGTACTTC
CASSIGTGDYEQYF